The 11 T cell receptor beta chains below all came from one sample that was sequenced in a study of T-cell memory formation after mild COVID-19. TCRdb re-called the 5' RACE reads with MiXCR, one entry per CDR3 protein. The sample contains under 550,000 distinct CDR3 sequences, roughly 20% of which appear only once. Sequencing was carried out using PBMCs or a T cell subset sorted from them (not recorded which). The receptor source for this set is an adult woman who had mild COVID-19 (a few samples of this study predate the infection). Cell type and time point are not known.

The chain recombines TRBV20-1 with TRBJ2-2; D perhaps matches TRBD1 (5 bases). CDR1 and CDR2 from the germline V gene are DFQATT and SNEGSKA (reference sequence). CDR3 size: 15 residues. V shed 4 bases and J shed 5 bases, with 17 bases lying between them. In nucleotides, the CDR3 is TGCAGTGCTACCGACACGCTTAAGGGGACCGGGGAGCTGTTTTTT. It encodes CSATDTLKGTGELFF.

The chain uses TRBV5-5 and TRBJ2-2; 16 nucleotides match TRBD2. V shed 4 bases, J shed 6 bases, and the junction held 9 bases outside the gene matches. CDR1 and CDR2 from the germline V gene are SGHKS and YYEKEE (reference sequence). The CDR3 is 18 residues long. The CDR3 nucleotides read TGTGCCAGCAGCGGCAAGGGACTAGCGGGAGGGTTGGCCGGGGAGCTGTTTTTT. It yields the protein CASSGKGLAGGLAGELFF.

The chain recombines TRBV24-1 with TRBJ2-1; D unresolved. Germline CDR1 and CDR2: KGHDR and SFDVKD. The CDR3 runs 11 residues. V lost 5 bases and J 5 bases, leaving 3 bases between the germline ends. The CDR3 DNA is TGTGCCACCAGTGGAAACAATGAGCAGTTCTTC. It is translated as CATSGNNEQFF.

This clonotype was found a few times. This chain uses TRBV6-2 or TRBV6-3 with TRBJ2-1; TRBD1 matches 8 bases. Germline V gene data show CDR1 as MNHEY and CDR2 as SVGEGT. The CDR3 consists of 15 residues. With 6 bases clipped from V and 4 bases from J, the junction kept 8 bases outside the gene matches. CDR3 amino acids: CASRARDRIYNEQFF. The CDR3 nucleotides are TGTGCCAGCAGGGCTCGGGACAGGATATACAATGAGCAGTTCTTC.

This rearrangement joins TRBV20-1 to TRBJ1-2; 8 bases are shared with TRBD1. Trimming took 3 bases from V and 6 from J; bases not matched to a gene: 9. From germline, CDR1 is DFQATT and CDR2 SNEGSKA (reference sequence). The CDR3 has 14 amino acids. The CDR3 nucleotides read TGCAGTGCTAGGTCGGGACAGGAGCTACATGGCTACACCTTC. It translates to CSARSGQELHGYTF.

The V call is TRBV11-2, the J call TRBJ1-2, with 8 bases fitting TRBD1. V shed 1 base and J 2 bases; nucleotides not matched to a gene: 12. Germline values: CDR1 SGHAT, CDR2 FQNNGV. This CDR3 has 18 residues. The CDR3 protein is CASSLGSPGQARNYGYTF. Here the CDR3 DNA reads TGTGCCAGCAGCTTAGGGTCCCCGGGACAGGCTCGAAACTATGGCTACACCTTC.

The V gene is TRBV7-9, the J gene TRBJ2-3; the D gene could be TRBD1 or TRBD2 (5 bases each). This CDR3 has 15 residues. The germline V gene encodes CDR1 SEHNR and CDR2 FQNEAQ (reference sequence). Trimming shortened V by 1 base and J by 4 bases, and 12 bases separated the two germline ends. CDR3 sequence: CASSLGIRDPDTQYF. The DNA of the CDR3 is TGTGCCAGCAGCTTAGGTATCAGGGACCCAGATACGCAGTATTTT.

A few counts support this clonotype. The rearrangement uses TRBV29-1 and TRBJ1-3; the D is unclear. This CDR3 contains 13 residues. V was clipped by 0 bases and J by 4 bases, with 7 bases between them. CDR1 and CDR2 from the germline V gene are SQVTM and ANQGSEA. This CDR3 is CSVEEGRGNTIYF. DNA for the CDR3: TGCAGCGTTGAAGAGGGGAGAGGAAACACCATATATTTT.

V gene TRBV6-5 combines with J gene TRBJ2-5, with TRBD2 identical over 8 bases. This CDR3 contains 14 residues. The germline gives CDR1 MNHEY, CDR2 SVGAGI. V gave up 7 bases and J gave up 5 bases; unmatched junction bases: 9. The DNA for the CDR3 is TGTGCCAGCATCCCGCGGGGGGCGGGGGAGACCCAGTACTTC. Amino acid sequence: CASIPRGAGETQYF.

This clonotype was detected only once. V and J are TRBV5-1 and TRBJ1-3; D call uncertain. The CDR3 extends over 12 amino acids. The ends were cut back, 4 bases at V and 15 bases at J, with 17 bases in the middle. Germline V gene data show CDR1 as SGHRS and CDR2 as YFSETQ. The CDR3, as DNA: TGCGCCAGCAGCCCGGACCTCTTCCCTAAATATTTT. This translates into CASSPDLFPKYF.

The chain joins TRBV12-3 or TRBV12-4 to TRBJ1-5; possible D gene TRBD1, 5 bases. Trimming removed 6 bases at V and 7 bases at J, with 19 bases between. CDR3 length: 15 residues. The CDR3 nucleotides are TGTGCCAGCAGCCAACAAGACAGTCGGGAGCAGCCCCAGCATTTT. Translation gives CASSQQDSREQPQHF.